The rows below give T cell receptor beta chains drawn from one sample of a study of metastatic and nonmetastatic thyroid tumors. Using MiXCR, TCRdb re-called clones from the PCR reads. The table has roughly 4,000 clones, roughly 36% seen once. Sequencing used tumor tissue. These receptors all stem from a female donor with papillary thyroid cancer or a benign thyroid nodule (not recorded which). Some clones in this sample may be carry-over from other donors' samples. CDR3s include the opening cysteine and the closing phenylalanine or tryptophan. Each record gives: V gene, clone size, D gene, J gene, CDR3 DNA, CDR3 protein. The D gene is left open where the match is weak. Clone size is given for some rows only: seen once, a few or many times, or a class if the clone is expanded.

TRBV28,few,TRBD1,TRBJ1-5,TGTGCCAGCAGTTTTTTGGACAGGGCAGTCAATCAGCCCCAGCATTTT,CASSFLDRAVNQPQHF
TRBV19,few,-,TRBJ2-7,TGTGCCAGTAGCCTGACCTCTTCCGAGCAGTACTTC,CASSLTSSEQYF
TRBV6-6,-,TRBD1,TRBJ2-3,TGTGCCAGCAGTTACTCAAGCCCAGGGGGCCCAGATACGCAGTATTTT,CASSYSSPGGPDTQYF
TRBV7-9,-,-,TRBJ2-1,TGTGCCAGCAGCTTACGGGGTGAGCAGTTCTTC,CASSLRGEQFF
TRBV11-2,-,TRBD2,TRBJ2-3,TGTGCCAGCAGCTTAGGCCGGGGAGGGGGCACAGATACGCAGTATTTT,CASSLGRGGGTDTQYF
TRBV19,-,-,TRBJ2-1,TGTGCCAGCACAGGGGGCGCGGGGGGGGAGCAGTTCTTC,CASTGGAGGEQFF
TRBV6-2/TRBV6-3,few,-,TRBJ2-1,TGTGCCAGCAGTCCTAGACTAGGCGGGGATGAGCAGTTCTTC,CASSPRLGGDEQFF
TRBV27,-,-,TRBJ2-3,TGTGCCAGCCAACTCATCGGGGCTGGGACAGATACGCAGTATTTT,CASQLIGAGTDTQYF
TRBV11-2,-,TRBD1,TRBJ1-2,TGTGCCAGCAGCTTAGAGGCCCCGGGACAGGGCAATGGCTACACCTTC,CASSLEAPGQGNGYTF
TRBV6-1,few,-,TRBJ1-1,TGTGCCAGCAGTGAAGCACGGGGGCTATTGAACACTGAAGCTTTCTTT,CASSEARGLLNTEAFF
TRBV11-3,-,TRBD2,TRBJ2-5,TGTGCCAGCAGCGTAGGGACTAGCGGCCAAGAGACCCAGTACTTC,CASSVGTSGQETQYF
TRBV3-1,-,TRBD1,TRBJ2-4,TGTGCCAGCAGCCCAGGGGGCACAAACATTCAGTACTTC,CASSPGGTNIQYF
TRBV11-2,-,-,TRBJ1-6,TGTGCCAGCAGATGGATCGAAGGCGGCTATAATTCACCCCTCCACTTT,CASRWIEGGYNSPLHF
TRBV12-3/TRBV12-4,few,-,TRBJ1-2,TGTGCCAGCAGTTTTAGGCAGGGAGGCTATGGCTACACCTTC,CASSFRQGGYGYTF
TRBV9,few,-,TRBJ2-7,TGTGCCAGCAGCACGGACAACTCGGAGCAGTACTTC,CASSTDNSEQYF
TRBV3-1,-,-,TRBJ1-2,TGTGCCAGCAGACACAGGGATAACTATGGCTACACCTTC,CASRHRDNYGYTF
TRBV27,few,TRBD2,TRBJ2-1,TGTGCCAGCAGTTTTGAACTAGCGGGAGTGCTCTACAATGAGCAGTTCTTC,CASSFELAGVLYNEQFF
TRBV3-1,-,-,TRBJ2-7,TGTGCCAGCAGCCCCTTTGACCGGGCGCTCGAGCAGTACTTC,CASSPFDRALEQYF
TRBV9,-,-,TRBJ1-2,TGTGCCAGCAACTCAGGACAGAGAGGTTATGGCTACACCTTC,CASNSGQRGYGYTF
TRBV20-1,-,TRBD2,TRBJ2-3,TGCAGTGCTAGAGATTGGAGGACTAGCGGGTTCACAGATACGCAGTATTTT,CSARDWRTSGFTDTQYF
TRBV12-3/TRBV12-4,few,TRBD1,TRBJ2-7,TGTGCCAGCAGTTTTAGACAGGGTCTATGGTACGAGCAGTACTTC,CASSFRQGLWYEQYF
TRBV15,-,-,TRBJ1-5,TGTGCCACCAGCAGAGCCCCCAGACAGAATCAGCCCCAGCATTTT,CATSRAPRQNQPQHF
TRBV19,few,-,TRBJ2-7,TGTGCCAGTAGTATTCACACAGCCTACGAGCAGTACTTC,CASSIHTAYEQYF
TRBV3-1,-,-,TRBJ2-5,TGTGCCAGCAGCCAAGTGGCAGGGGAAGAGACCCAGTACTTC,CASSQVAGEETQYF
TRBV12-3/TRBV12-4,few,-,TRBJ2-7,TGTGCCAGCAGTTCGAGTTCCTACGAGCAGTACTTC,CASSSSSYEQYF
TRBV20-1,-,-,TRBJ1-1,TGCAGTGCTGGAGGTTCTAGGGCGGGAAACACTGAAGCTTTCTTT,CSAGGSRAGNTEAFF
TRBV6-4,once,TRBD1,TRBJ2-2,TGTGCCATACAAAGGGGCACAGGGGACACCGGGGAGCTGTTTTTT,CAIQRGTGDTGELFF
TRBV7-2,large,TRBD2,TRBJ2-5,TGTGCCAGCAGCCCTCATAGCGGGGGCCAAGAGACCCAGTACTTC,CASSPHSGGQETQYF
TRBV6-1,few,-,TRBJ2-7,TGTGCCAGCAGTGCCACGGGGTACGAGCAGTACTTC,CASSATGYEQYF
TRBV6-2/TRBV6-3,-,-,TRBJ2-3,TGTGCCAGCAGAACACTGGATACGCAGTATTTT,CASRTLDTQYF
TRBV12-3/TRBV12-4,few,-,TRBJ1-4,TGTGCCAGCAGTTGGGGAGGGGAGGGAAAACTGTTTTTT,CASSWGGEGKLFF
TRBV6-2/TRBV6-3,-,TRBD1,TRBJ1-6,TGTGCCAGCAGTTTAAGGACAGGGGGTTCACCCCTCCACTTT,CASSLRTGGSPLHF
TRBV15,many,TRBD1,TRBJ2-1,TGTGCCACCAGCGCCGGGACAGGGGGGAATGAGCAGTTCTTC,CATSAGTGGNEQFF
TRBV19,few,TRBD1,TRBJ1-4,TGTGCCAGTAGTCCCCGGACAGGGAATGAAAAACTGTTTTTT,CASSPRTGNEKLFF
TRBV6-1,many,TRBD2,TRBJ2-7,TGTGCCAGCAGTGAACTAGCGGGGTACGAGCAGTACTTC,CASSELAGYEQYF
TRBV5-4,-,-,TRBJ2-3,TGTGCCAGCAGCTTGGACAGGACAGATACGCAGTATTTT,CASSLDRTDTQYF
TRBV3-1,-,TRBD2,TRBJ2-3,TGTGCCAGCAGCCAAGATGCGGGCGGGAGGGCGCAGTATTTT,CASSQDAGGRAQYF
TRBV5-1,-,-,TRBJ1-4,TGCGCCAGCAGCCAGGGTGATTGGGAAAAACTGTTTTTT,CASSQGDWEKLFF